Listed below are T cell receptor beta chains from one sample, sequenced in a study of CD8 T cells in Susac syndrome. TCRdb used MiXCR to reprocess the immunoSEQ multiplex PCR reads, holding one entry per CDR3 protein. This sample has roughly 140,000 distinct CDR3 sequences, with about 95% found just once. The source material was CD4+ T cells from PBMCs. The receptors were gathered from a human donor with Susac syndrome. The conserved cysteine and the conserved F or W are not part of the CDR3 here. Each record gives: V gene, J gene, CDR3 protein.

v_call: TRBV18; j_call: TRBJ2-7; cdr3_aa: ASSPAPTRGGLEQY
v_call: TRBV11-3; j_call: TRBJ2-1; cdr3_aa: ASSSRQDYNEQF
v_call: TRBV6-1; j_call: TRBJ1-5; cdr3_aa: ASKRTPHSFNQPQH
v_call: TRBV2; j_call: TRBJ2-7; cdr3_aa: ATQGEGGEQY
v_call: TRBV29-1; j_call: TRBJ1-5; cdr3_aa: SVRTENQPQH
v_call: TRBV5-4; j_call: TRBJ2-1; cdr3_aa: ASSEGRRYNEQF
v_call: TRBV11-2; j_call: TRBJ2-3; cdr3_aa: ASSPPAGDTQY
v_call: TRBV6-6; j_call: TRBJ1-1; cdr3_aa: ASSYSSEAF
v_call: TRBV12-3/TRBV12-4; j_call: TRBJ1-1; cdr3_aa: ASSFFSDRNTEAF
v_call: TRBV6-6; j_call: TRBJ2-5; cdr3_aa: ASSYHRAGTQY
v_call: TRBV12-1; j_call: TRBJ2-7; cdr3_aa: ASSFVLFGSYEQY
v_call: TRBV15; j_call: TRBJ1-5; cdr3_aa: ATSRTGTGRVGNQPQH
v_call: TRBV21-1; j_call: TRBJ2-7; cdr3_aa: ASSKRVGENEQY
v_call: TRBV5-6; j_call: TRBJ2-3; cdr3_aa: ASSLFSRTDTQY
v_call: TRBV3-1; j_call: TRBJ1-2; cdr3_aa: ASSQVWTSGYT
v_call: TRBV3-1; j_call: TRBJ2-6; cdr3_aa: ASSQVTTVSGANVLT
v_call: TRBV6-5; j_call: TRBJ1-6; cdr3_aa: ASNSKSSYNSPLH
v_call: TRBV20-1; j_call: TRBJ2-5; cdr3_aa: SARQKETQY
v_call: TRBV20-1; j_call: TRBJ1-4; cdr3_aa: SARGGLGEKLF
v_call: TRBV24-1; j_call: TRBJ2-3; cdr3_aa: ATRDSSTDTQY
v_call: TRBV15; j_call: TRBJ1-5; cdr3_aa: ATSRDRVDQPQH
v_call: TRBV2; j_call: TRBJ2-5; cdr3_aa: ASKDRSSRETQY
v_call: TRBV29-1; j_call: TRBJ2-6; cdr3_aa: SVKPQGSGANVLT
v_call: TRBV7-2; j_call: TRBJ2-7; cdr3_aa: ASRPPWDLWQY
v_call: TRBV2; j_call: TRBJ2-1; cdr3_aa: ASSEGLHEQF
v_call: TRBV6-5; j_call: TRBJ2-7; cdr3_aa: ASAKNPSSYEQY
v_call: TRBV2; j_call: TRBJ2-7; cdr3_aa: ASTGQGVDEQY
v_call: TRBV3-1; j_call: TRBJ1-4; cdr3_aa: ASSRDPPGASTNEKLF
v_call: TRBV29-1; j_call: TRBJ1-2; cdr3_aa: SVGDRSYGYT
v_call: TRBV21-1; j_call: TRBJ2-5; cdr3_aa: ASSKANVRGWETQY
v_call: TRBV20-1; j_call: TRBJ2-1; cdr3_aa: SASEDYTYNEQF
v_call: TRBV9; j_call: TRBJ2-5; cdr3_aa: ASSEGLAGRQETQY
v_call: TRBV5-4; j_call: TRBJ1-3; cdr3_aa: AGGTAGNTIY
v_call: TRBV9; j_call: TRBJ2-7; cdr3_aa: ASSVAGGTSYEQY
v_call: TRBV29-1; j_call: TRBJ1-4; cdr3_aa: SVAPAGNNEKLF
v_call: TRBV12-3/TRBV12-4; j_call: TRBJ1-5; cdr3_aa: ASTFAANQPQH
v_call: TRBV6-6; j_call: TRBJ1-3; cdr3_aa: ASSFTGVSGNTIY
v_call: TRBV9; j_call: TRBJ2-7; cdr3_aa: ASSVEDAGGPYEQY
v_call: TRBV18; j_call: TRBJ2-7; cdr3_aa: ASSRSWDRTYEQY
v_call: TRBV29-1; j_call: TRBJ2-5; cdr3_aa: SVLTSGARETQY
v_call: TRBV12-3/TRBV12-4; j_call: TRBJ1-1; cdr3_aa: ASSWGQVTEAF
v_call: TRBV4-2; j_call: TRBJ1-1; cdr3_aa: ASSQGPGQEAF
v_call: TRBV9; j_call: TRBJ1-6; cdr3_aa: ASSVDPDPVSGSPLH
v_call: TRBV29-1; j_call: TRBJ2-5; cdr3_aa: SGRTSGGGETQY
v_call: TRBV6-5; j_call: TRBJ1-6; cdr3_aa: ASSYGGTGVSPLH
v_call: TRBV5-1; j_call: TRBJ2-7; cdr3_aa: ASSLDGRSYEQY
v_call: TRBV7-9; j_call: TRBJ1-1; cdr3_aa: ASSLVTGNTEAF
v_call: TRBV12-3/TRBV12-4; j_call: TRBJ1-2; cdr3_aa: ASSLSRGQGYT